This T cell receptor beta chain was retrieved from a study of blood T cell repertoires in COVID-19 (TCRdb year 2020). About the study as a whole: Samples covering the acute and convalescent phases of COVID-19 were provided by collaborators in the United States, Italy and Spain. The prospective study material was composed of cDNA or gDNA derived from T cells, B-cell-depleted T cells, or PBMCs. The dataset comprised deeply sampled blood TCRbeta repertoires from subjects exposed to, actively infected with, or recovered from COVID-19. The repertoires were made available in a free public database intended to serve as a resource for research on the immune response to SARS-CoV-2. The samples were drawn from the first 160 participants of the ongoing ImmuneRACE study and from over a thousand subjects provided by 6 global collaborators. The sample metadata nearly always contained a de-identified subject ID, COVID-19 status, age in years and sex. Where available, HLA class I and class II types were obtained from metadata supplied by the sample provider rather than from assay-based typing. Overall study results and their limits: Clinical and demographic metadata were provided uncurated, with the amount varying by source and participant.

TCRbeta CDR3 regions were amplified from genomic DNA using the immunoSEQ Assay, a bias-controlled multiplex PCR. Per the authors' processing: The number of nucleated cells in each sample was estimated from the amplification of reference gene primers within the assay. Sequence reads were collapsed and filtered to measure the absolute abundance of every unique TCRbeta CDR3 rearrangement. For each sample, productive Simpson clonality was calculated by taking the square root of Simpson's diversity index across productive rearrangements. The table comes from immuneACCESS by way of TCRdb, which keeps in-frame sequences with V and J called. Part of the clones is missing from these tables; in studies checked, under half for an unresolved V gene and the rest for unknown reasons. Clone size and the V and J calls come from that table; the DNA yielded D and trimming. This sample comprises a few hundred thousand clones, 88% of them detected only once. The top ten constitute more than 5% of the sample.

CDR1 and CDR2 are drawn from the germline V gene: SGHAT, FQNNGV. Trimmed from V: 1 base; trimmed from J: 6 bases; junction bases lacking a gene match: 9. The CDR3 runs 17 residues from the cysteine to the phenylalanine. Of the read, only the CDR3 DNA is kept; its 51 bases are in frame from base 1. To note about this clone: The antigen it recognizes is unknown. Base qualities are missing; no much larger clone stands one base away.

In the prospective study, participants were roughly 18 to 100 years old, resided in under 30 geographic areas of the United States, and were enrolled through a virtual design. In the prospective study, cohorts were assigned on the basis of participant-reported clinical history obtained from a screening survey and a study questionnaire. Recovered participants in ImmuneRACE Cohort 3 were defined by two consecutive negative NP/OP PCR tests, clearance by a healthcare professional, or resolution of symptoms. In the prospective study, whole blood, serum and a nasopharyngeal or oropharyngeal swab were collected from each participant by mobile phlebotomists. Additional blood draws and questionnaires over an approximately two-month period could optionally be provided by prospective study participants. Before DNA extraction, prospective study blood samples were shipped either frozen or at room temperature.

In this chain, TRBV11-2 is recombined with TRBJ1-6, with TRBD1 matching 7 junction bases. The sequence came from a man under 40 who had recovered from COVID-19. The sequenced sample was PBMCs or T cells enriched from blood (not recorded which). In nucleotides, the sequence is TGTGCCAGCAGCTTAGGCAGTCGGGGACAGACTAATTCACCCCTCCACTTT. It codes for CASSLGSRGQTNSPLHF. Supplemented by the reference TRBV11-2 and TRBJ1-6 proteins around the CDR3, the complete variable domain is EAGVAQSPRYKIIEKRQSVAFWCNPISGHATLYWYQQILGQGPKLLIQFQNNGVVDDSQLPKDRFSAERLKGVDSTLKIQPAKLEDSAVYLCASSLGSRGQTNSPLHFGNGTRLTVT.